This T cell receptor beta chain was identified during a study of blood T cell repertoires in COVID-19. Study details: The United States, Italy and Spain provided the acute and convalescent COVID-19 samples. From T cells, B-cell-depleted T cells, or PBMCs came the material, which was cDNA or gDNA.

Methods used by the authors: Amplifying reference gene primers gave estimates of nucleated cell counts. TCRdb's copy holds only in-frame clones and misses some; the assay was immunoSEQ multiplex PCR. V and J calls and clone size are given by that table; D and trimming were obtained from the DNA. Altogether 200,000 to 250,000 clones are present, around 86% being singletons, with the ten largest covering 3.5% to 5%. The CDR3 is 14 residues long. Trimming took 5 bases from V and 4 from J, leaving 14 bases between them. Germline CDR1 is WNHNN and CDR2 is SYGVQD (reference sequence). A note on this clone: This specimen includes other DNA sequences encoding the same CDR3.

This chain uses TRBV10-1 with TRBJ1-1, with a possible D match to TRBD1 (5 bases). Sequenced: peripheral blood. This TCR was sampled from a man aged 50 or older with acute or convalescent COVID-19. The CDR3, as DNA: TGCGCCAGCAGTAGGGACTTGGGGGGCACTGAAGCTTTCTTT. Protein product: CASSRDLGGTEAFF.